Shown below are 16 T cell receptor beta chains from a single sample sequenced in a study of shared clonotypes between healthy human individuals. Generated by immunoSEQ multiplex PCR, the TCRdb table keeps only in-frame clones and is missing some. The sample has some 1 million clones, 60% to 80% seen once; the top ten hold approximately 1.5%. Sequences were obtained from memory CD4+ T cells sorted from blood. Subset reported: CD45RA-negative fraction. These receptors all come from a man between 18 and 29 years old in good health.

The V and J genes are TRBV6-1 and TRBJ2-5; 9 nucleotides align to TRBD1. This CDR3 is 15 amino acids long. After removal of 5 bases from V and 5 bases from J, the junction contained 9 bases not matched to a gene. The V gene's germline CDR1 is MNHNS and CDR2 SASEGT. The chain's CDR3 is CASSSTGGGGETQYF. The CDR3 DNA follows: TGTGCCAGCAGTTCAACAGGGGGCGGAGGGGAGACCCAGTACTTC.

J is TRBJ2-3 and V is TRBV13; TRBD2 aligns across 7 bases. V lost 4 bases to trimming and J lost 5 bases; unmatched junction nucleotides: 18. Germline CDR1 and CDR2: PRHDT and FYEKMQ (reference sequence). This CDR3 has 18 residues. DNA of the CDR3: TGTGCCAGCAGCTGCCCCCGAGGTTTGCGGGAGCGGGTAGATACGCAGTATTTT. Encoded protein: CASSCPRGLRERVDTQYF.

The chain links TRBV18 to TRBJ2-7; TRBD2 matches at 8 bases. Germline V gene data show CDR1 as KGHSH and CDR2 as LQKENI. This CDR3 has 15 residues. Unmatched junction bases numbered 8, after V lost 3 bases and J lost 4 bases. The CDR3 reads CASSPESGRGYEQYF. CDR3 sequence (DNA): TGTGCCAGCTCACCGGAAAGCGGGAGAGGGTACGAGCAGTACTTC.

To note about this clone: In the same sample, other DNA sequences code for this CDR3. The gene calls are TRBV19 and TRBJ1-1, with TRBD1 as a possible D gene (6 bases). The CDR3 loop spans 13 amino acids. V was trimmed by 6 bases and J by 4 bases, leaving 12 bases between them. Germline CDR1 reads LNHDA; CDR2 reads SQIVND (reference sequence). The CDR3 sequence: CASRDSRGTEAFF. DNA for the CDR3: TGTGCCAGTAGGGACAGCCGGGGCACTGAAGCTTTCTTT.

The chain combines TRBV5-1 with TRBJ2-2, with D hard to call. Germline assignment: CDR1 SGHRS and CDR2 YFSETQ. CDR3 length: 15 amino acids. With 0 bases removed from V and 1 base from J, the gap between germline ends came to 7 bases. DNA for the CDR3: TGCGCCAGCAGCTTGGATAAACAGAACACCGGGGAGCTGTTTTTT. This encodes CASSLDKQNTGELFF.

The chain has TRBV5-6 and TRBJ1-6; D not certain. This CDR3 is built from 14 residues. Germline values: CDR1 SGHDT, CDR2 YYEEEE. V gave up 2 bases and J gave up 6 bases, with 9 bases separating them. For the CDR3, the DNA is TGTGCCAGCAGCTTCGGCTCTGGTAATTCACCCCTCCACTTT. This codes for CASSFGSGNSPLHF.

Points on this clone: Different DNA sequences within this sample yield the same CDR3. The chain employs TRBV6-6 and TRBJ1-6, with 10 bases matching TRBD1. The CDR3 extends over 15 amino acids. V was pared by 2 bases and J by 7 bases, with 2 bases of the junction left unmatched. The germline gives CDR1 MNHNY, CDR2 SVGAGI (reference sequence). CDR3 residues: CASSYPGQGNSPLHF. As DNA, the CDR3 is TGTGCCAGCAGTTACCCGGGACAGGGGAATTCACCCCTCCACTTT.

This clone was seen more than once but under ten times. V is TRBV6-5 and J is TRBJ1-5, with D perhaps TRBD1 (6 bases). The CDR3 has 13 residues. Germline V gene sequence: CDR1 MNHEY, CDR2 SVGAGI. Deletions cut 5 bases from V and 10 bases from J, with 15 bases between. The CDR3 sequence is CASSNTGTTPQHF. The CDR3 DNA is TGTGCCAGCAGTAACACAGGGACCACACCCCAGCATTTT.

The chain joins TRBV5-1 to TRBJ1-1; 8 bases match TRBD1. The CDR3 sequence is 18 residues long. J was trimmed by 2 bases and V by 1 base; bases with no gene match: 13. Germline assignment: CDR1 SGHRS and CDR2 YFSETQ. The CDR3 loop reads CASSLQPPGQGKNTEAFF. CDR3 DNA sequence: TGCGCCAGCAGCTTGCAACCCCCCGGACAGGGAAAAAACACTGAAGCTTTCTTT.

V gene TRBV5-3 combines with J gene TRBJ2-5, with TRBD1 identical over 7 bases. TRBV5-3 is an open reading frame, and its role is uncertain. The V and J ends lost 7 bases and 0 bases, in that order; junction bases with no gene match: 12. The CDR3 has 16 amino acids. CDR3 nucleotides: TGTGCCAGAGGGATTATGGGACAGAGCGACCAAGAGACCCAGTACTTC. It encodes CARGIMGQSDQETQYF.

This sequence joins TRBV9 and TRBJ2-7, with 10 bases that match TRBD1. The CDR3 totals 13 residues. V lost 4 bases, J lost 9 bases, and 7 bases stayed unmatched. Germline loops: CDR1 SGDLS, CDR2 YYNGEE. The CDR3: CASSSPGQGPQYF. The CDR3 DNA reads TGTGCCAGCAGCTCCCCGGGACAGGGGCCGCAGTACTTC.

The CDR3 coding sequence is TGTGCCACCAGCAGAGAGGCGGACCATAATTCACCCCTCCACTTT. Translating gives CATSREADHNSPLHF. This sequence joins TRBV15 and TRBJ1-6; D gene unclear. This CDR3 is built from 15 residues. In germline, CDR1 is LNHNV, CDR2 YYDKDF (reference sequence). Trimming left V 0 bases short and J 5 bases short, with 8 bases between.

This sequence joins TRBV2 and TRBJ2-1; D possibly uses TRBD1 or TRBD2 (5 bases each). This CDR3 region has 16 residues. Trimming left V 6 bases short and J 9 bases short, with 24 bases between. Germline V gene sequence: CDR1 SNHLY, CDR2 FYNNEI. The CDR3 sequence: CASREPRTPSRGEQFF. CDR3 in DNA: TGTGCCAGCAGGGAGCCTAGGACTCCCAGTAGGGGTGAGCAGTTCTTC.

This sequence joins TRBV5-4 and TRBJ1-2, with unresolved D. Trimming removed 0 bases at V and 4 bases at J, with 10 bases between. Looked up from germline, CDR1 is SGHNT and CDR2 is YYREEE (reference sequence). The CDR3 loop spans 14 amino acids. CDR3 bases: TGTGCCAGCAGCTTGGATTCTCGGGGCTATGGCTACACCTTC. This translates into CASSLDSRGYGYTF. Drawing the rest from reference TRBV5-4 and TRBJ1-2, the complete variable domain is ETGVTQSPTHLIKTRGQQVTLRCSSQSGHNTVSWYQQALGQGPQFIFQYYREEENGRGNFPPRFSGLQFPNYSSELNVNALELDDSALYLCASSLDSRGYGYTFGSGTRLTVV.

This clone was detected once. The CDR3 spells CASRRGVGELFF. DNA of the CDR3: TGTGCCAGCAGAAGGGGTGTCGGGGAGCTGTTTTTT. V gene TRBV2 combines with J gene TRBJ2-2, with D perhaps TRBD1 (5 bases). The CDR3 covers 12 residues. The V end was cut by 6 bases, the J end by 7 bases, with 9 bases between. Looked up from germline, CDR1 is SNHLY and CDR2 is FYNNEI.

This chain joins TRBV19 and TRBJ2-2; 7 bases line up with TRBD1. Germline CDR1 reads LNHDA; CDR2 reads SQIVND (reference sequence). CDR3 size: 13 residues. V shed 5 bases and J 7 bases; nucleotides not matched to a gene: 4. In DNA, the CDR3 is TGTGCCAGTAGTCGGGACAGATTCGGGGAGCTGTTTTTT. Translating gives CASSRDRFGELFF.